Shown below are 17 T cell receptor beta chains from a single sample sequenced in a study of shared clonotypes between healthy human individuals. Assay used: immunoSEQ multiplex PCR; TCRdb lists only in-frame clones, some missing. The sample has millions of clones; approximately 95% are singletons. What was sequenced was naive CD4+ T cells from PBMCs. Described subset: CD45RA+ positively selected. All receptors derive from a man aged 18 to 29 in good health. Some clones in this sample may be carry-over from other donors' samples.

V is TRBV10-3 and J is TRBJ2-7; D possibly corresponds to TRBD1 (5 bases). The germline V gene has CDR1 ENHRY and CDR2 SYGVKD. There are 13 residues in the CDR3. The V and J ends lost 2 bases and 4 bases respectively, with 9 bases between them. The CDR3, as DNA: TGTGCCATCAGTGAGAGGGGCGAGTACGAGCAGTACTTC. Protein sequence: CAISERGEYEQYF.

The chain has TRBV5-1 and TRBJ2-7; TRBD1 matches 11 bases. V gave up 4 bases and J gave up 7 bases; unmatched junction bases: 7. The CDR3 sequence is 14 residues long. Per the germline V gene, CDR1 is SGHRS and CDR2 is YFSETQ. The CDR3 loop is CASSAGQGAREQYF. CDR3 in DNA: TGCGCCAGCAGCGCTGGACAGGGGGCACGGGAGCAGTACTTC.

The genes are TRBV9 and TRBJ1-1, with D perhaps matching TRBD1 (5 bases). Between the trimmed V and J ends, which lost 4 bases and 5 bases, there was a span of 12 bases. The CDR3 spans 13 residues. CDR1 and CDR2 (germline): SGDLS, YYNGEE. As DNA, the CDR3 is TGTGCCAGCAGCCTTACGCGGGGGACTGAAGCTTTCTTT. Translating it yields CASSLTRGTEAFF.

V usage is TRBV2 and J usage is TRBJ1-3; D is unresolved. Germline lookup yields CDR1 SNHLY and CDR2 FYNNEI. Trimming removed 7 bases from V and 2 bases from J, with 12 bases in between. This CDR3 contains 14 residues. This chain's CDR3 is CASTSSGPGNTIYF. CDR3 DNA: TGTGCCAGCACGTCCTCGGGCCCTGGAAACACCATATATTTT.

V and J are TRBV28 and TRBJ2-5; TRBD2 might be the D (6 bases). Trimming removed 6 bases at V and 4 bases at J, with 15 bases between. The length of the CDR3 is 14 residues. Germline V gene lookup returns CDR1 MDHEN and CDR2 SYDVKM. The CDR3 nucleotides are TGTGCCAGCAGGACCCGACTAGTGCGAGAGACCCAGTACTTC. Translation gives CASRTRLVRETQYF.

The chain carries TRBV27 and TRBJ2-7, with D possibly matching TRBD1 (7 bases). There are 15 residues in the CDR3. Deletions cut 6 bases from V and 2 bases from J, with 17 bases between. The germline V gene has CDR1 MNHEY and CDR2 SMNVEV (reference sequence). The DNA of the CDR3 is TGTGCCAGCAGGCAGGGGGGCTGGTCCACCTACGAGCAGTACTTC. Translation: CASRQGGWSTYEQYF.

This chain links TRBV6-5 with TRBJ2-7; 7 bases fit TRBD1. The CDR3 covers 15 residues. With 2 bases clipped from V and 8 bases from J, the junction kept 12 bases outside the gene matches. Germline values: CDR1 MNHEY, CDR2 SVGAGI. As DNA, the CDR3 is TGTGCCAGCAGTTACACCTCCGGACAGGTGGGACAGCAGTACTTC. It yields the protein CASSYTSGQVGQQYF.

V gene TRBV5-1 combines with J gene TRBJ2-7; tentative D call: TRBD2 (6 bases). The CDR3 is 16 amino acids. V was clipped by 0 bases and J by 3 bases, with 16 bases between them. The germline V gene encodes CDR1 SGHRS and CDR2 YFSETQ. The DNA of the CDR3 is TGCGCCAGCAGCTTGGACGGGCCGGCGGGATTCTACGAGCAGTACTTC. Translating it yields CASSLDGPAGFYEQYF.

The chain recombines TRBV15 with TRBJ2-7, with a weak D call TRBD2 (5 bases). V lost 0 bases and J lost 7, with 7 bases in between. Per germline, CDR1 LNHNV and CDR2 YYDKDF (reference sequence). This CDR3 comprises 12 residues. This chain's CDR3 is CATSRDTGEQYF. The CDR3 DNA reads TGTGCCACCAGCAGAGATACGGGGGAGCAGTACTTC.

This clone was observed a single time. The gene calls are TRBV29-1 and TRBJ2-1; 7 bases line up with TRBD1. V lost 4 bases, J lost 0 bases, and 6 bases stayed unmatched. The length of the CDR3 is 15 residues. CDR1 is SQVTM and CDR2 is ANQGSEA in the germline V gene. In DNA, the CDR3 is TGCAGCGTTGTGAGGGGACAGAGCTCCTACAATGAGCAGTTCTTC. Protein: CSVVRGQSSYNEQFF.

The gene calls are TRBV5-1 and TRBJ2-3; possibly TRBD1 for D (5 bases). The length of the CDR3 is 16 residues. The germline V gene encodes CDR1 SGHRS and CDR2 YFSETQ. Deletions cut 1 base from V and 3 bases from J, with 15 bases between. The CDR3 loop is CASSLNVDKSTDTQYF. As DNA, the CDR3 is TGCGCCAGCAGCTTGAACGTGGACAAAAGTACAGATACGCAGTATTTT.

This sequence joins TRBV4-1 and TRBJ1-2; D is uncertain. This CDR3 has 15 residues. The V end was cut by 0 bases, the J end by 8 bases, with 16 bases between. The V gene's germline CDR1 is MGHRA and CDR2 YSYEKL. CDR3 sequence (DNA): TGCGCCAGCAGCCAAGAAAAGGGCCGACTTTGGGGCTACACCTTC. Protein product: CASSQEKGRLWGYTF.

The rearrangement uses TRBV10-3 and TRBJ2-7; D call uncertain. Germline V CDR1 and CDR2: ENHRY, SYGVKD. The CDR3 is made up of 14 amino acids. V was clipped by 0 bases and J by 5 bases, with 11 bases between them. The CDR3 sequence: CAISESMLADEQYF. CDR3 sequence (DNA): TGTGCCATCAGTGAGTCGATGTTGGCAGACGAGCAGTACTTC.

The V and J genes are TRBV10-1 and TRBJ2-7, with 11 bases fitting TRBD2. Unmatched junction bases numbered 8, after V lost 3 bases and J lost 1 base. CDR1 is WNHNN, CDR2 SYGVQD, per germline (reference sequence). The CDR3 totals 17 residues. Written as DNA, the CDR3 is TGCGCCAGCAGTGAAGTAGCGGGAGGGCTTGGATCCTACGAGCAGTACTTC. It specifies CASSEVAGGLGSYEQYF.

The chain has TRBV11-2 and TRBJ2-2, with 8 bases that match TRBD1. Per germline, CDR1 SGHAT and CDR2 FQNNGV. Trimming removed 5 bases from V and 1 base from J; junction bases left unmatched: 9. The CDR3 extends over 17 amino acids. CDR3 bases: TGTGCCAGCAGCCGTAAGAAACAGGGGGAGAACACCGGGGAGCTGTTTTTT. This translates into CASSRKKQGENTGELFF.

This clone was counted a single time. This rearrangement joins TRBV30 to TRBJ1-6, with 10 nucleotides matching TRBD1. The CDR3 covers 15 residues. Germline-derived CDR1 and CDR2 are GTSNPN and SVGIG (reference sequence). V was pared by 0 bases and J by 9 bases, with 5 bases of the junction left unmatched. The CDR3 spells CAWSVRDRGSSPLHF. CDR3 DNA: TGTGCCTGGAGTGTTAGGGACAGGGGCAGTTCACCCCTCCACTTT.

The rearrangement uses TRBV30 and TRBJ1-4; D unclear. The V gene's germline CDR1 is GTSNPN and CDR2 SVGIG (reference sequence). V lost 5 bases to trimming and J lost 0 bases, with 10 bases between them. This CDR3 contains 14 residues. In nucleotides, the CDR3 is TGTGCCTGGGGTTGGATTCCAACTAATGAAAAACTGTTTTTT. Amino acids: CAWGWIPTNEKLFF.